This T cell receptor (beta chain) was found in a study of T cells in localized non-small cell lung cancer. Overall study findings and caveats: There were a median around 60 of the top 100 tumor clones appearing in adjacent lung. Clonality peaked in uninvolved adjacent lung rather than tumor.

In regard to this clone: Its cognate antigen is unknown.

Here immunoSEQ multiplex PCR was the method, and the copy in TCRdb shows in-frame clones only, minus some. The sample yields around 41,000 clones, roughly nine tenths seen once. J gave up 6 bases and V 3 bases, and 6 bases lay outside the gene matches. Germline V gene lookup returns CDR1 SGHRS and CDR2 YFSETQ. This CDR3 spans 15 amino acids. The starting material was PBMCs, obtained before any cancer treatment. J is TRBJ2-7 and V is TRBV5-1, with 13 bases aligning to TRBD2. This sequence was found in a woman between 35 and 75 years old with stage II lung adenocarcinoma. The CDR3 reads CASSSGTSGIGEQYF. The CDR3 bases are TGCGCCAGCAGCTCCGGGACTAGCGGGATAGGCGAGCAGTACTTC.